This entry describes one TCR beta chain. Trimming removed 2 bases from V and 7 bases from J; junction bases left unmatched: 2. The CDR3 runs to 13 residues. From germline, CDR1 is MDHEN and CDR2 SYDVKM. This specimen belongs to a study of blood T cell repertoires in COVID-19. The overall study: Collection of acute and convalescent COVID-19 samples took place in the United States, Italy and Spain. PBMCs, B-cell-depleted T cells, or T cells were the source of the cDNA or gDNA that made up the material.

Per the authors' pipeline: From reference gene primer amplification, estimates of nucleated cell counts were derived. Sequencing was performed with immunoSEQ multiplex PCR; in TCRdb, only in-frame clones are kept and a portion is missing. V and J calls and clone size are copied from that table; D and trimming were computed from the DNA. The sample contains over 350,000 clones, roughly 87% of which appear only once. Participant reports of clinical history set cohort assignment. The TCR comes from a woman between 18 and 29 years old with acute COVID-19. The V gene is TRBV28, the J gene TRBJ2-1, with 7 bases fitting TRBD1. Specimen: PBMCs or T cells enriched from blood (not recorded which). CDR3 coding DNA: TGTGCCAGCAGTTTAGACAGGGTAAATGAGCAGTTCTTC. Its protein product is CASSLDRVNEQFF.